The sequence of this T cell receptor (beta chain) was determined in a study of cytomegalovirus exposure and HLA in healthy donors. Study observations and caveats: The tendency of first-cohort TCR clusters to co-occur in the 120 or so validation repertoires was identified by a subsequent analysis.

Some clones are missing from TCRdb's copy, which holds only in-frame ones; the method was immunoSEQ multiplex PCR. The repertoire holds about 120,000 clones, with around 89% as singletons. CDR3 length: 11 amino acids. The germline gives CDR1 MNHEY, CDR2 SVGAGI. Trimming shortened V by 3 bases and J by 10 bases, and 7 bases separated the two germline ends. Turning to this clone: Its matching antigen is unknown.

The material sequenced was PBMCs. The genes are TRBV6-5 and TRBJ2-1; D might be TRBD2 (5 bases). The TCR comes from a woman between 18 and 30 years old in good health and CMV-seropositive. CDR3 amino acids: CASSYGREQFF. The DNA of the CDR3 is TGTGCCAGCAGTTATGGGAGAGAGCAGTTCTTC.